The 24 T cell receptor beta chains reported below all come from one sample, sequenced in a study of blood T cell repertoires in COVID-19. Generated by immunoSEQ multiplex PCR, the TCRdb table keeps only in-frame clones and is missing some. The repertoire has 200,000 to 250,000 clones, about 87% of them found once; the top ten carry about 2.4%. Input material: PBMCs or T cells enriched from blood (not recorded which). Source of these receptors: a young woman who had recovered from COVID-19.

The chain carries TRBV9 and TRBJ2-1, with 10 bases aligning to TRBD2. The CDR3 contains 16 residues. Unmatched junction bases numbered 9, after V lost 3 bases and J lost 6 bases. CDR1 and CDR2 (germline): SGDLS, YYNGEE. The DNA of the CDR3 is TGTGCCAGCAGCGCCCTCGAGCGGGGGGGCCGCAATGAGCAGTTCTTC. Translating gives CASSALERGGRNEQFF.

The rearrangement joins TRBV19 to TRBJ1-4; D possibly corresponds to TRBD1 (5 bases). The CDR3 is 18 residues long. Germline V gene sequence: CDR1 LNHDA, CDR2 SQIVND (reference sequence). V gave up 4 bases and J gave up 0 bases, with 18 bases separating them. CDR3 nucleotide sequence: TGTGCCAGTAGTACCAACCTTAATACAGGCGCAACTAATGAAAAACTGTTTTTT. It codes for CASSTNLNTGATNEKLFF.

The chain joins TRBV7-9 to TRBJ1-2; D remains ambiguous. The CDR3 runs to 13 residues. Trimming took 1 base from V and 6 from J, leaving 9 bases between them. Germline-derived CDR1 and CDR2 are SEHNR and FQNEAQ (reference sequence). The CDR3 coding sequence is TGTGCCAGCAGCTTAGAATCGTCGGATGGCTACACCTTC. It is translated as CASSLESSDGYTF.

The CDR3 DNA sequence: TGTGCCAGCAGTTACTCGTTTCGGGGGCAGCCCCAGCATTTT. This gives the protein CASSYSFRGQPQHF. This chain connects TRBV6-5 to TRBJ1-5; D may be TRBD1 (5 bases). V lost 0 bases and J 7 bases, leaving 10 bases between the germline ends. Germline V gene data show CDR1 as MNHEY and CDR2 as SVGAGI. This CDR3 contains 14 residues.

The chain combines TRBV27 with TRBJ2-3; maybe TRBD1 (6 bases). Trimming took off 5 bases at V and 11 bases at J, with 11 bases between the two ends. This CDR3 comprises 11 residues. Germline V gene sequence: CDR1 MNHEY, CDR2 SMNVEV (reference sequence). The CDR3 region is CASSTQGVQYF. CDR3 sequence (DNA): TGTGCCAGCAGTACACAGGGTGTGCAGTATTTT.

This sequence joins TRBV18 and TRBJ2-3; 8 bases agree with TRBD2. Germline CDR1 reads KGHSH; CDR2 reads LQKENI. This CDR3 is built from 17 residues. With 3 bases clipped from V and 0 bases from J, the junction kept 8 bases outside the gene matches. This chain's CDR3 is CASSPTQIAGSTDTQYF. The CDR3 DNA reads TGTGCCAGCTCACCCACGCAGATAGCGGGGAGCACAGATACGCAGTATTTT.

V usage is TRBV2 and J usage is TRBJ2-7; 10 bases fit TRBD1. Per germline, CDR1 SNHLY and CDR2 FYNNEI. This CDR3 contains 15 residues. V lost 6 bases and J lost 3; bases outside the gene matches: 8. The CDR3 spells CASSRGQGVGYEQYF. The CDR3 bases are TGTGCCAGCAGCCGTGGACAGGGGGTAGGCTACGAGCAGTACTTC.

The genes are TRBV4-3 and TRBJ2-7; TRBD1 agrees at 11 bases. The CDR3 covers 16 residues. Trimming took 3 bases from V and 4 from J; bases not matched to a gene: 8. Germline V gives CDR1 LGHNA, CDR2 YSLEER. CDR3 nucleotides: TGCGCCAGCAGCCAGTCGACCGGGACAGGGGGGTACGAGCAGTACTTC. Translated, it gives CASSQSTGTGGYEQYF.

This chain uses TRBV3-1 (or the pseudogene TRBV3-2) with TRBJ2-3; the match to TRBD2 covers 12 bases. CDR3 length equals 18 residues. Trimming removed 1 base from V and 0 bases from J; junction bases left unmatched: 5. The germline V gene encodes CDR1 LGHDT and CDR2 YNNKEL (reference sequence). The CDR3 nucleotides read TGTGCCAGCAGCCAAGTCTCTAGCGGGGGGGCTAGCACAGATACGCAGTATTTT. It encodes CASSQVSSGGASTDTQYF.

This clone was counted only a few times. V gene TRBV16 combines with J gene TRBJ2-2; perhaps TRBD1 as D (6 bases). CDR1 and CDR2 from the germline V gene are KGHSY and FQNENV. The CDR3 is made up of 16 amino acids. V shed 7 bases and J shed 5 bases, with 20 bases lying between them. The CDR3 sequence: CASTPSLGGQTGELFF. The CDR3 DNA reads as TGTGCCAGCACCCCAAGTCTTGGGGGCCAAACCGGGGAGCTGTTTTTT.

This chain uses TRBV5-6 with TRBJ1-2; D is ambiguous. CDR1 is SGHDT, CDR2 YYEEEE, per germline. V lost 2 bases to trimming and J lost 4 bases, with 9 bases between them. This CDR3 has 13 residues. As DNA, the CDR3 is TGTGCCAGCAGCTTCTCCCCCAGCTATGGCTACACCTTC. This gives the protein CASSFSPSYGYTF.

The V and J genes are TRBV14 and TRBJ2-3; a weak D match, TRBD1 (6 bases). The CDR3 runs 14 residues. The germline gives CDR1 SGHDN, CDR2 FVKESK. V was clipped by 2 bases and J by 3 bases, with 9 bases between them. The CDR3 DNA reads TGTGCCAGCAGCCAACCGAGGGGGACAGATACGCAGTATTTT. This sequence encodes CASSQPRGTDTQYF.

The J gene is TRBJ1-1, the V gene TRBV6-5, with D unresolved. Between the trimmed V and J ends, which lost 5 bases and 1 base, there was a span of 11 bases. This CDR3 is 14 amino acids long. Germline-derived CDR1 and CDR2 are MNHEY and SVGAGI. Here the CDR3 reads CASSPEVANTEAFF. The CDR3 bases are TGTGCCAGCAGTCCCGAGGTTGCGAACACTGAAGCTTTCTTT.

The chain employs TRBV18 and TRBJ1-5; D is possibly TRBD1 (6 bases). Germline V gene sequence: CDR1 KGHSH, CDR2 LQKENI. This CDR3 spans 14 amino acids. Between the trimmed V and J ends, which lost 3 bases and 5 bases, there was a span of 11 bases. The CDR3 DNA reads TGTGCCAGCTCACCGGGGGGGGCTGATCAGCCCCAGCATTTT. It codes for CASSPGGADQPQHF.

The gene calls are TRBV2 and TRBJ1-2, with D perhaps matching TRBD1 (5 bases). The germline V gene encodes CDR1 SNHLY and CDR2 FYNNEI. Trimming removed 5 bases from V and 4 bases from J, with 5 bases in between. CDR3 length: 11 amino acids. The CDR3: CASSQGYGYTF. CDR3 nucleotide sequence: TGTGCCAGCAGTCAGGGCTATGGCTACACCTTC.

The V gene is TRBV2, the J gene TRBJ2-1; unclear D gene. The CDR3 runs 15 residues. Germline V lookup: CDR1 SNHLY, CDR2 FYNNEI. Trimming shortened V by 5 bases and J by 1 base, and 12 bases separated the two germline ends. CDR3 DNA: TGTGCCAGCAGTTTACTCGCTGGTTCCTACAATGAGCAGTTCTTC. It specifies CASSLLAGSYNEQFF.

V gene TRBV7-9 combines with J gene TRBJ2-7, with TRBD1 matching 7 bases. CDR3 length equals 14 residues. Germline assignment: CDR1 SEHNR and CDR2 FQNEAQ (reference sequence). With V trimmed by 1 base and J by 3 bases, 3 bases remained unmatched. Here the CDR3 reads CASSLVGQLYEQYF. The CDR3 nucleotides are TGTGCCAGCAGCTTAGTGGGACAGCTCTACGAGCAGTACTTC. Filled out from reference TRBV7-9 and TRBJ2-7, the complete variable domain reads DTGVSQNPRHKITKRGQNVTFRCDPISEHNRLYWYRQTLGQGPEFLTYFQNEAQLEKSRLLSDRFSAERPKGSFSTLEIQRTEQGDSAMYLCASSLVGQLYEQYFGPGTRLTVT.

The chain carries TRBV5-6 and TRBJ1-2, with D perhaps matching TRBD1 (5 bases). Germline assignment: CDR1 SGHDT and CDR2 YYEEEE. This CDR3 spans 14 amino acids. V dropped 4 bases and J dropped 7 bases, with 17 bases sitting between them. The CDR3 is CASSTGTRLSGYTF. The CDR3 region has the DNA TGTGCCAGCAGCACCGGGACTCGGTTGTCTGGCTACACCTTC.

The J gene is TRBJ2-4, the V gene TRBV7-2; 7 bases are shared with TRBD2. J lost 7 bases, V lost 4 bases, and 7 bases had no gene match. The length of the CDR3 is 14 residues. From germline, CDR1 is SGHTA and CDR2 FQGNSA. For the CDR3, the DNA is TGTGCCAGCAGCTCGGCCTGGGGAGGGAACATTCAGTACTTC. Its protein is CASSSAWGGNIQYF.

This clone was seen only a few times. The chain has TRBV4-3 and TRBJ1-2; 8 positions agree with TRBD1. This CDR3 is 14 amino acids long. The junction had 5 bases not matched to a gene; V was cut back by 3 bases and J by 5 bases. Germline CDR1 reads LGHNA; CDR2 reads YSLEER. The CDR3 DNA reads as TGCGCCAGCAGCCACGGGACAGGAGGATATGGCTACACCTTC. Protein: CASSHGTGGYGYTF.

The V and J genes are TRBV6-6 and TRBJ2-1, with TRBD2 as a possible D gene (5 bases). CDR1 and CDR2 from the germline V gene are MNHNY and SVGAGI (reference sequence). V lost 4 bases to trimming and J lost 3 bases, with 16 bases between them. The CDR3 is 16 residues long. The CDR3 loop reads CASSSTVREGYNEQFF. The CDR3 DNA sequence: TGTGCCAGCAGTTCCACGGTTCGAGAGGGCTACAATGAGCAGTTCTTC.

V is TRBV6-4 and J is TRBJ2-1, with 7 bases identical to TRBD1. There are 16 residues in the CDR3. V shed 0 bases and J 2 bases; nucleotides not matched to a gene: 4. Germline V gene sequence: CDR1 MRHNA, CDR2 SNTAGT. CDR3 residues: CASSDSVTGTYNEQFF. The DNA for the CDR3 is TGTGCCAGCAGTGACTCCGTGACAGGGACCTACAATGAGCAGTTCTTC.

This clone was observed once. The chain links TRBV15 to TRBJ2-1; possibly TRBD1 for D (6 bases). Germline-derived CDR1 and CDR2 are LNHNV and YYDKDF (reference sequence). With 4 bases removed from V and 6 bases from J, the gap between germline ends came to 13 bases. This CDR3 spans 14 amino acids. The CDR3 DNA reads TGTGCCACCAGCACCTATGTGGGGGCCAATGAGCAGTTCTTC. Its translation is CATSTYVGANEQFF.

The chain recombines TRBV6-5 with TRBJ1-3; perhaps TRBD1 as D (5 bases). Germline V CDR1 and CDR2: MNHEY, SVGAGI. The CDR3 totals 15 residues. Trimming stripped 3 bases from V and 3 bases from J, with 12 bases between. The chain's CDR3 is CASSYGQGRGNTIYF. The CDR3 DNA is TGTGCCAGCAGTTATGGGCAGGGCCGTGGAAACACCATATATTTT.